The rows below give T cell receptor beta chains drawn from one sample of a study of blood T cell repertoires in COVID-19. Sequenced by immunoSEQ multiplex PCR; TCRdb stores in-frame clones only, minus some. The sample records about 190,000 clones, less than 80% being singletons. The sample taken for sequencing was peripheral blood. Every receptor here comes from a woman aged 45-65 years with acute or convalescent COVID-19. Each CDR3 is given with its conserved first and last residue. A D gene is named only where the DNA matches it firmly. Expanded clones are given a class, and other clones once, few, many or no size at all.

size	D	V	J	DNA	CDR3
once	TRBD1	TRBV3-1/TRBV3-2	TRBJ2-7	TGTGCCAGCAGCCAAGACCTGAGACAGGGCTACGAGCAGTACTTC	CASSQDLRQGYEQYF
-	TRBD1	TRBV11-2	TRBJ1-2	TGTGCCAGCAGCCCTAGGACAGGGGGGTCTGTCTATGGCTACACCTTC	CASSPRTGGSVYGYTF
-	TRBD2	TRBV19	TRBJ2-3	TGTGCCAGTAGTTCTCTCTTAGCGGGGGGCACAGATACGCAGTATTTT	CASSSLLAGGTDTQYF
once	-	TRBV27	TRBJ2-2	TGTGCCAGCTTGACGACCCACAGGGATCGGACCGGGGAGCTGTTTTTT	CASLTTHRDRTGELFF
-	-	TRBV19	TRBJ1-5	TGTGCCAGTAGTATCTCTCAGGGGATACTAACCTATCAGCCCCAGCATTTT	CASSISQGILTYQPQHF
-	TRBD1	TRBV28	TRBJ1-5	TGTGCCAGCGGCGGACAGGGGAGCAATCAGCCCCAGCATTTT	CASGGQGSNQPQHF
-	TRBD1	TRBV19	TRBJ2-7	TGTGCCAGTACCTCCCTCGCAGGGGGCTTCGAGCAGTACTTC	CASTSLAGGFEQYF
-	-	TRBV29-1	TRBJ2-1	TGCAGCGGGGAGCCCGGGTACAATGAGCAGTTCTTC	CSGEPGYNEQFF
-	TRBD1	TRBV25-1	TRBJ2-7	TGTGCCAGCAGGACAGCGGGACAGGGGATCAACGAGCAGTACTTC	CASRTAGQGINEQYF
-	-	TRBV12-3/TRBV12-4	TRBJ1-1	TGTGCCAGCAGACCAAGACAGAAACATGAAGCTTTCTTT	CASRPRQKHEAFF
-	TRBD2	TRBV5-1	TRBJ2-2	TGCGCCAGCAGCTTGCTTGAGATGAGCGGGAGGCTCGGGGAGCTGTTTTTT	CASSLLEMSGRLGELFF
-	TRBD1	TRBV4-3	TRBJ1-2	TGCGCCAGCAGCCAGAACCCGGGACAGGGTATTTGGGGCTACACCTTC	CASSQNPGQGIWGYTF
-	-	TRBV29-1	TRBJ2-7	TGCAGCGTTGAAGGGGGGCGACCCTACGAGCAGTACTTC	CSVEGGRPYEQYF
-	-	TRBV3-1/TRBV3-2	TRBJ2-4	TGTGCCGCGGGGCTAGCCAAAAACATTCAGTACTTC	CAAGLAKNIQYF
once	-	TRBV28	TRBJ2-5	TGTGCCAGCGGCGGGTCCGGCGGACTCCAAGAGACCCAGTACTTC	CASGGSGGLQETQYF
-	TRBD2	TRBV7-2	TRBJ2-3	TGTGCCAGCAGCTTAGGTGTCCGGGGGAGGGCAGATACGCAGTATTTT	CASSLGVRGRADTQYF
-	-	TRBV6-6	TRBJ2-7	TGTGCCAGCATATCCGCGACAGGCGCTTACGAGCAGTACTTC	CASISATGAYEQYF
many	-	TRBV2	TRBJ1-5	TGTGCCAGCAGTGAACGAGAGAATCAGCCCCAGCATTTT	CASSERENQPQHF
-	-	TRBV30	TRBJ1-1	TGTGCCTGGAGGCACGATGAGGCAAAAGTGCAGGGCGACTTAATGAACACTGAAGCTTTCTTT	CAWRHDEAKVQGDLMNTEAFF
few	-	TRBV7-9	TRBJ2-2	TGTGCCAGCAGCTTAGATGGCGGGGCGAACACCGGGGAGCTGTTTTTT	CASSLDGGANTGELFF
-	-	TRBV5-1	TRBJ1-6	TGCGCCAGCAGCTTGGCGGGGGAGATCGGGTCACCCCTCCACTTT	CASSLAGEIGSPLHF
-	TRBD1	TRBV6-2/TRBV6-3	TRBJ2-1	TGTGCCAGCAGTTACTCAGGGGGCGGTGAGCAGTTCTTC	CASSYSGGGEQFF
-	-	TRBV5-4	TRBJ1-6	TGTGCCAGCAGCGACGGACAGCCCGATAATTCACCCCTCCACTTT	CASSDGQPDNSPLHF
-	TRBD2	TRBV11-2	TRBJ2-7	TGTGCCAGCAGCTTAGATCTCATAGCGGGAGGCTCCTACGAGCAGTACTTC	CASSLDLIAGGSYEQYF
-	TRBD2	TRBV27	TRBJ2-3	TGTGCCAGCAGTTTTTCACTAGCGGGCCTCACAGATACGCAGTATTTT	CASSFSLAGLTDTQYF
-	-	TRBV27	TRBJ1-6	TGTGCCAGCAAGGAGTTGAGCTCCTATAATTCACCCCTCCACTTT	CASKELSSYNSPLHF
-	TRBD1	TRBV7-2	TRBJ2-1	TGTGCCAGCAGCTTAAAGGGACAGGGGGGCAATGAGCAGTTCTTC	CASSLKGQGGNEQFF
-	-	TRBV6-6	TRBJ2-7	TGTGCCAGCACCCGTGGGAGCGAGCAGTACTTC	CASTRGSEQYF
-	-	TRBV11-2	TRBJ1-5	TGTGCCAGCAGCTTCGGGGGGGGCAAAGCTCAGCCCCAGCATTTT	CASSFGGGKAQPQHF
-	TRBD1	TRBV28	TRBJ2-5	TGTGCCAGCAGTTCGACAGGGAATGACAGGCAAGAGACCCAGTACTTC	CASSSTGNDRQETQYF
-	-	TRBV28	TRBJ1-5	TGTGCCAGCAGCCAAAATCAGCCCCAGCATTTT	CASSQNQPQHF
-	TRBD1	TRBV5-1	TRBJ1-1	TGCGCCAGCCGCCGGGACAGCAAGAACACTGAAGCTTTCTTT	CASRRDSKNTEAFF
-	TRBD1	TRBV5-5	TRBJ2-1	TGTGCCAGCAGCGCTGGACAGGGCCACGCGCGGAATGAGCAGTTCTTC	CASSAGQGHARNEQFF
-	-	TRBV2	TRBJ1-6	TGTGCCGGTACAGGGACGCGCCGTAATTCACCCCTCCACTTT	CAGTGTRRNSPLHF
-	TRBD1	TRBV18	TRBJ2-7	TGTGCCAGCTCACCACCGGACAGGGGAGCGGGCGAGCAGTACTTC	CASSPPDRGAGEQYF
-	-	TRBV27	TRBJ1-5	TGTGCCAGCGCACGGTCAGGGGCTGGCTACGGTCAGCCCCAGCATTTT	CASARSGAGYGQPQHF
-	TRBD2	TRBV7-8	TRBJ2-5	TGTGCCAGCAGCCCAGGGACTAGCGGAGGTGGGGAGACCCAGTACTTC	CASSPGTSGGGETQYF
-	TRBD1	TRBV28	TRBJ2-7	TGTGCCAGCAGGGGACAGGGAGCGGGCGAGCAGTACTTC	CASRGQGAGEQYF
once	TRBD1	TRBV7-9	TRBJ2-1	TGTGCCAGCAGCACAGAAAACAGGGGGTTCGCCTACAATGAGCAGTTCTTC	CASSTENRGFAYNEQFF
-	-	TRBV19	TRBJ2-2	TGTGCCAGTAGTATAGGAGCGAACACCGGGGAGCTGTTTTTT	CASSIGANTGELFF